This TCR beta chain is drawn from a study of control samples from healthy donors and cancer patients. The germline V and J ends were trimmed by 7 bases and 1 base, with 13 bases remaining between them. The length of the CDR3 is 14 residues. Germline CDR1 reads LNHDA; CDR2 reads SQIVND (reference sequence). Sequencing was performed with immunoSEQ multiplex PCR; in TCRdb, only in-frame clones are kept and a portion is missing. The table includes 95,000 to 130,000 clones, over 90% detected once. This clonotype was sampled from a man aged 25-45 years in good health. Sequencing was done on a sample of blood. The chain uses TRBV19 and TRBJ1-1; D not certain. DNA of the CDR3: TGTGCCAGTAAGGAGGCAAACGGGAACACTGAAGCTTTCTTT. It specifies CASKEANGNTEAFF. Using reference TRBV19 and TRBJ1-1 for the parts outside the CDR3, the full variable domain is DGGITQSPKYLFRKEGQNVTLSCEQNLNHDAMYWYRQDPGQGLRLIYYSQIVNDFQKGDIAEGYSVSREKKESFPLTVTSAQKNPTAFYLCASKEANGNTEAFFGQGTRLTVV.